This TCR beta chain was captured by sequencing in a study of T cell repertoires in cytomegalovirus infection (dated by TCRdb to the late 2010s). Broadly, across the study: The peptide stimulations were aimed at well-studied HLA-B-restricted epitopes as well as recently identified HLA-C-restricted CMV epitopes, whose presentation resists viral immunomodulation. The HLA type of each donor mattered for the analysis, because public TCR beta signatures pointed to carriage of CMV infection along with the matching HLA type.

CDR1 is given as SGHKS and CDR2 as YYEKEE, both from the germline V gene (reference sequence). CDR3 length: 14 amino acids, cysteine to phenylalanine. The entry retains the CDR3 DNA only, 42 bases that are in frame from base 1. Trimming takes 3 bases from V and 4 bases from J, and the germline ends sit 13 bases apart. The sequencer listed for this sample is Illumina HiSeq 1500. TCRdb reprocessing: public reads trimmed at Q25 with fastp, clones called with MiXCR, in-frame beta chains kept. Rows are unified per CDR3 protein, each entry keeping the most common DNA and genes. This sample lists approximately 910,000 distinct CDR3 sequences; roughly 31% were detected once. The ten largest account for around 15% of the sample. There are a few counts of this clonotype. Its antigen is unknown. Base qualities are not recorded, but no much larger clone differs from it by a single base. Findings and caveats that apply to the study as a whole: Cumulative frequency of public TCR beta family members discriminated carriers of CMV infection plus the relevant HLA type in this cohort and an independent roughly 330-donor cohort. The ex vivo response was dominated by HLA-C-restricted CMV-specific TCR beta clonotypes, and the single most frequent clonotype in two of eight donors was supplied by these HLA-C-restricted clonotypes.

Explained via the paper, the treatment or condition label denotes: in vitro stimulation with specific CMV peptide epitopes to enrich CMV-specific T cells. This specimen was cultured CD8+ T cells from PBMCs, taken from culture after CMV antigen stimulation. The chain uses TRBV5-5 and TRBJ1-2; 5 matching bases give a weak D call of TRBD1. The sequence derives from a human donor in good health (CMV status not recorded). Some clones in this sample may be carry-over from other donors' samples. CDR3 protein: CASSWDGPLYGYTF. The DNA sequence reads TGTGCCAGCAGCTGGGACGGACCACTCTATGGCTACACCTTC.